A single sample gave rise to the 20 T cell receptor beta chains below, sequenced in a study of cytomegalovirus exposure and HLA in healthy donors. PCR used 60 Vbeta primers and 13 Jbeta primers. Only in-frame clones appear in the TCRdb table, and some are missing; sequencing was by immunoSEQ multiplex PCR. The data show about 25,000 clones, with approximately 79% seen just once and approximately 4.5% held by the top ten. Sequencing was done on a sample of PBMCs. These receptors were taken from a male donor in good health and CMV-seronegative.

The chain employs TRBV7-2 and TRBJ1-5; the D gene is possibly TRBD1 (6 bases). The CDR3 spans 14 residues. The germline CDR1 and CDR2 sequences are SGHTA and FQGNSA. Trimming took 5 bases from V and 5 from J, leaving 13 bases between them. DNA for the CDR3: TGTGCCAGCAGCCTGAATACAGGGTATCAGCCCCAGCATTTT. It translates to CASSLNTGYQPQHF. Complete variable domain (other parts from reference TRBV7-2 and TRBJ1-5): GAGVSQSPSNKVTEKGKDVELRCDPISGHTALYWYRQSLGQGLEFLIYFQGNSAPDKSGLPSDRFSAERTGGSVSTLTIQRTQQEDSAVYLCASSLNTGYQPQHFGDGTRLSIL.

The rearrangement links TRBV7-9 to TRBJ2-1; 8 nucleotides agree with TRBD2. The CDR3 totals 16 residues. The V and J ends lost 1 base and 7 bases, in that order; junction bases with no gene match: 9. The germline V gene encodes CDR1 SEHNR and CDR2 FQNEAQ (reference sequence). CDR3 in amino acids: CASSLEFGSGTNEQFF. CDR3 nucleotide sequence: TGTGCCAGCAGCTTAGAGTTTGGTAGCGGGACGAATGAGCAGTTCTTC.

The V and J genes are TRBV2 and TRBJ2-5; 8 nucleotides line up with TRBD2. V was pared by 4 bases and J by 5 bases, with 9 bases of the junction left unmatched. From germline, CDR1 is SNHLY and CDR2 FYNNEI. There are 15 residues in the CDR3. CDR3 in amino acids: CASSASGGLSETQYF. The CDR3 DNA follows: TGTGCCAGCAGTGCGTCGGGGGGGCTTTCGGAGACCCAGTACTTC.

The chain combines TRBV7-6 with TRBJ1-1; D not resolved. Germline lookup yields CDR1 SGHVS and CDR2 FNYEAQ. The CDR3 spans 13 residues. V lost 4 bases to trimming and J lost 1 base, with 7 bases between them. The CDR3 coding sequence is TGTGCCAGCAGCTCCCAGGAGAACACTGAAGCTTTCTTT. This codes for CASSSQENTEAFF.

This rearrangement joins TRBV11-2 to TRBJ2-2, with 8 bases aligning to TRBD2. The junction had 14 bases not matched to a gene; V was cut back by 1 base and J by 4 bases. Germline loops: CDR1 SGHAT, CDR2 FQNNGV. CDR3 length equals 19 residues. CDR3 sequence reads: CASSLVVGGGLRGTGELFF. In DNA form, the CDR3 reads TGTGCCAGCAGCTTAGTAGTCGGGGGGGGGCTTCGGGGCACCGGGGAGCTGTTTTTT.

The genes are TRBV7-2 and TRBJ2-7; 7 bases match TRBD1. CDR1 and CDR2 from the germline V gene are SGHTA and FQGNSA. After removal of 5 bases from V and 3 bases from J, the junction contained 10 bases not matched to a gene. This CDR3 contains 15 residues. The CDR3: CASSPWPGQYYEQYF. As DNA, the CDR3 is TGTGCCAGCAGCCCGTGGCCGGGACAGTACTACGAGCAGTACTTC. The whole variable domain, filled in from reference TRBV7-2 and TRBJ2-7, reads GAGVSQSPSNKVTEKGKDVELRCDPISGHTALYWYRQSLGQGLEFLIYFQGNSAPDKSGLPSDRFSAERTGGSVSTLTIQRTQQEDSAVYLCASSPWPGQYYEQYFGPGTRLTVT.

The V and J genes are TRBV29-1 and TRBJ2-1, with 10 bases fitting TRBD1. Germline CDR1 reads SQVTM; CDR2 reads ANQGSEA. With 6 bases clipped from V and 8 bases from J, the junction kept 10 bases outside the gene matches. The CDR3 has 14 residues. CDR3 coding DNA: TGCAGCGTAGTAGGGACAGGGGCCCGCCATGAGCAGTTCTTC. It is translated as CSVVGTGARHEQFF.

The V gene is TRBV7-8, the J gene TRBJ2-7; 10 bases are a match to TRBD1. The CDR3 is made up of 16 amino acids. Unmatched junction bases numbered 10, after V lost 5 bases and J lost 3 bases. Germline V gives CDR1 SGHVS, CDR2 FQNEAQ. As DNA, the CDR3 is TGTGCCAGCAGCGGATGGGGACAGGGGAGCTTCTACGAGCAGTACTTC. Translated: CASSGWGQGSFYEQYF.

This clone was picked up a small number of times. The gene calls are TRBV6-5 and TRBJ1-6, with TRBD1 matching over 9 bases. The germline CDR1 and CDR2 sequences are MNHEY and SVGAGI. V was pared by 6 bases and J by 9 bases, with 9 bases of the junction left unmatched. The CDR3 sequence is 15 residues long. The CDR3 nucleotides read TGTGCCAGCAGGGGGACAGGGCCTTTGGGTTCACCCCTCCACTTT. Its protein is CASRGTGPLGSPLHF.

The rearrangement uses TRBV5-1 and TRBJ2-3, with 11 positions matching TRBD2. Per germline, CDR1 SGHRS and CDR2 YFSETQ. The ends lost 0 bases at V and 4 bases at J; junction bases unmatched: 4. This CDR3 has 16 amino acids. CDR3 coding DNA: TGCGCCAGCAGCTTGGCCGCACTAGCGGGGGCAGATACGCAGTATTTT. This gives the protein CASSLAALAGADTQYF.

The chain links TRBV5-1 to TRBJ2-7; tentatively, D is TRBD1 (6 bases). This CDR3 is built from 14 residues. Trimming removed 2 bases from V and 3 bases from J, with 12 bases in between. CDR1 and CDR2 (germline): SGHRS, YFSETQ. The CDR3 region is CASSFDRTLYEQYF. CDR3 coding DNA: TGCGCCAGCAGCTTTGACAGGACTCTCTACGAGCAGTACTTC.

A single count supports this clone. The chain uses TRBV7-2 and TRBJ2-3, with no clear D. CDR1 is SGHTA and CDR2 is FQGNSA in the germline V gene. This CDR3 is 16 amino acids long. Deletions cut 2 bases from V and 2 bases from J, with 14 bases between. This CDR3 is CASSLLRRRHTDTQYF. The CDR3 bases are TGTGCCAGCAGCTTACTCCGGCGGCGGCACACAGATACGCAGTATTTT.

Turning to this clone: One end of the junction fails to match germline, which may point to a read error. The CDR3 reads CSSSSTPKGKAYGYTF. CDR3 coding DNA: TGTTCCAGCAGTTCCACCCCCAAGGGGAAAGCCTATGGCTACACCTTC. V and J are TRBV7-9 and TRBJ1-2; a weak D match, TRBD1 (5 bases). Germline CDR1 and CDR2: SEHNR and FQNEAQ (reference sequence). This CDR3 comprises 16 residues.

This clone was recorded only once. This chain joins TRBV29-1 and TRBJ1-2, with D unclear. Trimming took off 2 bases at V and 2 bases at J, with 3 bases between the two ends. The CDR3 covers 11 residues. The germline gives CDR1 SQVTM, CDR2 ANQGSEA. CDR3 DNA sequence: TGCAGCGTTGAACAAAACTATGGCTACACCTTC. Translation gives CSVEQNYGYTF.

V usage is TRBV28 and J usage is TRBJ2-7, with 7 bases matching TRBD2. V dropped 3 bases and J dropped 0; count of bases not matched to a gene: 8. The germline CDR1 and CDR2 sequences are MDHEN and SYDVKM. This CDR3 spans 16 amino acids. The chain's CDR3 is CASSFRLAELSYEQYF. The CDR3 region has the DNA TGTGCCAGCAGTTTTCGGCTAGCGGAACTCTCCTACGAGCAGTACTTC.

This chain joins TRBV2 and TRBJ1-6; D uncertain. This CDR3 spans 15 amino acids. CDR1 SNHLY and CDR2 FYNNEI come from the germline V gene. V lost 7 bases, J lost 7 bases, and 17 bases lay in between. The CDR3 here is CASNRESPWNSPLHF. The CDR3 DNA follows: TGTGCCAGCAACCGGGAGAGCCCGTGGAATTCACCCCTCCACTTT.

CDR3 sequence: CASSVEWDRVGSGELFF. The CDR3 DNA sequence: TGTGCCAGCAGCGTAGAATGGGACAGGGTGGGTTCCGGGGAGCTGTTTTTT. J is TRBJ2-2 and V is TRBV9; 9 nucleotides align to TRBD1. Trimming took 0 bases from V and 6 from J; bases not matched to a gene: 9. This CDR3 has 17 amino acids. The germline CDR1 and CDR2 sequences are SGDLS and YYNGEE. Drawing the rest from reference TRBV9 and TRBJ2-2, the complete variable domain is DSGVTQTPKHLITATGQRVTLRCSPRSGDLSVYWYQQSLDQGLQFLIQYYNGEERAKGNILERFSAQQFPDLHSELNLSSLELGDSALYFCASSVEWDRVGSGELFFGEGSRLTVL.

This chain uses TRBV30 with TRBJ1-5; D perhaps matches TRBD1 (6 bases). The CDR3 is made up of 11 amino acids. Trimming took 0 bases from V and 12 from J, leaving 9 bases between them. Germline V gene lookup returns CDR1 GTSNPN and CDR2 SVGIG (reference sequence). CDR3 region: CAWSVTGVQHF. The CDR3 nucleotides read TGTGCCTGGAGTGTGACAGGAGTCCAGCATTTT.

The gene calls are TRBV4-3 and TRBJ2-7; 8 bases are shared with TRBD2. The ends lost 1 base at V and 3 bases at J; junction bases unmatched: 2. This CDR3 contains 14 residues. Germline V gene sequence: CDR1 LGHNA, CDR2 YSLEER. The CDR3 nucleotides read TGCGCCAGCAGCCAAGTGGCGGGGGGCTACGAGCAGTACTTC. It specifies CASSQVAGGYEQYF.

Points on this clone: One junction end does not reproduce the germline sequence, and a read error may be involved. The chain links TRBV9 to TRBJ2-1, with a possible D match to TRBD1 (7 bases). CDR1 is SGDLS and CDR2 is YYNGEE in the germline V gene. There are 17 residues in the CDR3. Written as DNA, the CDR3 is TGTGCCTGCAGCGTAGAAATGCTGGCAGGGGGGTACAATGAGCAGTTCTTC. Translating it yields CACSVEMLAGGYNEQFF.